The 19 T cell receptor beta chains given below trace back to one sample, sequenced in a study of T cell responses to AZD1222 COVID-19 vaccine. Here immunoSEQ multiplex PCR was the method, and the copy in TCRdb shows in-frame clones only, minus some. The repertoire consists of 150,000 to 200,000 clones, with approximately 92% occurring once and the leading ten covering 1% to 1.5%. The material sequenced was peripheral blood, taken on day 0 of AZD1222 vaccination. The receptors originated from an adult in good health.

The rearrangement uses TRBV5-6 and TRBJ1-1, with 12 bases that match TRBD1. CDR1 SGHDT and CDR2 YYEEEE come from the germline V gene. After removal of 4 bases from V and 3 bases from J, the junction contained 7 bases not matched to a gene. The CDR3 extends over 16 amino acids. The CDR3 sequence is CASSAGTGGGYTEAFF. The CDR3, as DNA: TGTGCCAGCAGCGCCGGGACAGGGGGCGGATACACTGAAGCTTTCTTT.

The CDR3 reads CASRPGQAFNQPQHF. CDR3 nucleotide sequence: TGCGCCAGCAGGCCAGGACAGGCCTTTAATCAGCCCCAGCATTTT. The J gene is TRBJ1-5, the V gene TRBV5-1; 7 nucleotides line up with TRBD1. This CDR3 is built from 15 residues. CDR1 is SGHRS and CDR2 is YFSETQ in the germline V gene. V was clipped by 5 bases and J by 4 bases; unmatched bases: 9.

The genes are TRBV6-5 and TRBJ1-5; D is perhaps TRBD1 (5 bases). The V end lost 2 bases, the J end lost 5 bases, and 10 bases lay between the germline ends. The germline CDR1 and CDR2 sequences are MNHEY and SVGAGI. This CDR3 has 14 amino acids. CDR3 region: CASSYKGQDQPQHF. Here the CDR3 DNA reads TGTGCCAGCAGTTACAAGGGGCAGGATCAGCCCCAGCATTTT.

This chain links TRBV6-5 with TRBJ2-5, with D unresolved. Looked up from germline, CDR1 is MNHEY and CDR2 is SVGAGI. V was shortened by 7 bases and J by 7 bases, with 19 bases between the two germline ends. The CDR3 is 14 residues long. The CDR3 DNA reads TGTGCCAGCACCTCTAATCGGTTCCCGGGGACCCAGTACTTC. Protein: CASTSNRFPGTQYF.

The V gene is TRBV6-5, the J gene TRBJ2-7; TRBD1 might be the D (5 bases). V was trimmed by 9 bases and J by 3 bases, leaving 12 bases between them. Germline V lookup: CDR1 MNHEY, CDR2 SVGAGI. CDR3 length: 12 residues. CDR3 sequence reads: CASRGANYEQYF. The CDR3 coding sequence is TGTGCCAGTAGGGGCGCTAACTACGAGCAGTACTTC.

This chain uses TRBV7-9 with TRBJ1-1, with 11 bases aligning to TRBD1. This CDR3 contains 18 residues. Germline-derived CDR1 and CDR2 are SEHNR and FQNEAQ (reference sequence). V lost 8 bases, J lost 10 bases, and 24 bases stayed unmatched. The CDR3 DNA is TGTGCCAGCGAACCCCGAGAAGGGACAGGGGGTCTACTCGGCGGAGCTTTCTTT. As protein: CASEPREGTGGLLGGAFF.

The J gene is TRBJ1-5, the V gene TRBV4-2, with TRBD1 as a possible D gene (5 bases). The CDR3 contains 15 residues. In germline, CDR1 is LGHNA, CDR2 YNFKEQ. Trimming removed 1 base at V and 3 bases at J, with 10 bases between. The CDR3 is CASSQADINNQPQHF. For the CDR3, the DNA is TGTGCCAGCAGCCAAGCGGACATAAACAATCAGCCCCAGCATTTT.

V gene TRBV6-5 combines with J gene TRBJ1-1; D gene ambiguous. The V gene lost 6 bases and the J gene lost 4 bases, with 12 bases spanning the gap. This CDR3 comprises 13 residues. Germline V gives CDR1 MNHEY, CDR2 SVGAGI. The CDR3 protein is CASRPLQPTEAFF. Here the CDR3 DNA reads TGTGCCAGCAGACCCCTACAGCCCACTGAAGCTTTCTTT.

This sequence joins TRBV6-5 and TRBJ2-7; tentative D call: TRBD2 (5 bases). Trimming shortened V by 7 bases and J by 4 bases, and 20 bases separated the two germline ends. CDR1 and CDR2 from the germline V gene are MNHEY and SVGAGI. This CDR3 is built from 15 residues. The CDR3 loop reads CASTISRGSSYEQYF. DNA of the CDR3: TGTGCCAGCACCATAAGTCGGGGTTCATCTTACGAGCAGTACTTC.

The rearrangement links TRBV10-3 to TRBJ2-7; D may correspond to TRBD1 or TRBD2 (5 bases each). There are 16 residues in the CDR3. The ends were cut back, 0 bases at V and 3 bases at J, with 15 bases in the middle. CDR1 and CDR2 (germline): ENHRY, SYGVKD. As DNA, the CDR3 is TGTGCCATCAGTGAGTCCTCCGGGACGGGTCGCTACGAGCAGTACTTC. It specifies CAISESSGTGRYEQYF.

This clone has only a few counts. The chain carries TRBV11-2 and TRBJ1-1; D is undetermined. Germline CDR1 is SGHAT and CDR2 is FQNNGV. This CDR3 has 13 amino acids. Trimming left V 7 bases short and J 0 bases short, with 9 bases between. CDR3: CASNLGLNTEAFF. The CDR3 DNA follows: TGTGCCAGCAACCTCGGGTTGAACACTGAAGCTTTCTTT.

The rearrangement joins TRBV6-5 to TRBJ1-2; TRBD1 aligns across 8 bases. This CDR3 contains 15 residues. The germline gives CDR1 MNHEY, CDR2 SVGAGI. V shed 5 bases, J shed 4 bases, and the junction held 9 bases outside the gene matches. CDR3 amino acids: CASSPGQDATYGYTF. CDR3 in DNA: TGTGCCAGCAGTCCGGGACAGGACGCAACCTATGGCTACACCTTC.

J is TRBJ1-6 and V is TRBV18; perhaps TRBD1 as D (6 bases). The V end lost 6 bases, the J end lost 0 bases, and 21 bases lay between the germline ends. CDR3 length: 19 amino acids. The germline CDR1 and CDR2 sequences are KGHSH and LQKENI. The CDR3: CASSPRDTLQSSYNSPLHF. CDR3 in DNA: TGTGCCAGCTCTCCCCGGGACACCCTTCAGAGCTCCTATAATTCACCCCTCCACTTT.

This clone was counted a single time. The V and J genes are TRBV7-2 and TRBJ2-4, with D tentatively TRBD1 (5 bases). CDR3 length: 18 residues. CDR1 and CDR2 from the germline V gene are SGHTA and FQGNSA. Between the trimmed V and J ends, which lost 5 bases and 2 bases, there was a span of 22 bases. CDR3 residues: CASSLQGFGPSPKNIQYF. The CDR3 nucleotides read TGTGCCAGCAGCCTGCAGGGTTTCGGGCCCTCGCCCAAAAACATTCAGTACTTC.

The count of this clone is one. The chain joins TRBV19 to TRBJ1-2, with no clear D. Trimming took off 3 bases at V and 4 bases at J, with 9 bases between the two ends. This CDR3 is built from 13 residues. The germline CDR1 and CDR2 sequences are LNHDA and SQIVND (reference sequence). CDR3 nucleotides: TGTGCCAGTAGTATTACGGATACCTATGGCTACACCTTC. Protein: CASSITDTYGYTF.

This chain uses TRBV5-1 with TRBJ1-1; D is undetermined. The length of the CDR3 is 14 residues. In germline, CDR1 is SGHRS, CDR2 YFSETQ. Trimming pared 0 bases from V and 2 bases from J, leaving 8 bases between. The CDR3: CASSLGAANTEAFF. Written as DNA, the CDR3 is TGCGCCAGCAGCTTGGGGGCAGCAAACACTGAAGCTTTCTTT.

Worth noting for this clone: This sample includes further DNA sequences coding for the same CDR3. J is TRBJ1-5 and V is TRBV7-2; D remains unclear. Germline values: CDR1 SGHTA, CDR2 FQGNSA. The ends were cut back, 3 bases at V and 4 bases at J, with 7 bases in the middle. The CDR3 totals 13 residues. The CDR3: CASSFGGNQPQHF. In DNA form, the CDR3 reads TGTGCCAGCAGCTTTGGCGGTAATCAGCCCCAGCATTTT.

The chain joins TRBV2 to TRBJ2-2, with D possibly being TRBD1 (6 bases). CDR3 length: 15 amino acids. Trimming pared 1 base from V and 4 bases from J, leaving 10 bases between. Germline assignment: CDR1 SNHLY and CDR2 FYNNEI. The DNA of the CDR3 is TGTGCCAGCAGTGAAGTGGGGGCCGGCACCGGGGAGCTGTTTTTT. It specifies CASSEVGAGTGELFF.

The chain is built from TRBV9 and TRBJ2-1; 7 nucleotides agree with TRBD2. Trimming cost V 0 bases and J 9 bases; bases outside gene matches: 6. Germline V gene sequence: CDR1 SGDLS, CDR2 YYNGEE. The CDR3 runs 14 residues. This CDR3 reads CASSVGGGIGEQFF. The CDR3 bases are TGTGCCAGCAGCGTAGGCGGGGGAATAGGTGAGCAGTTCTTC.